The rows below give T cell receptor beta chains drawn from one sample of a study of early T cells in non-severe SARS-CoV-2 infection. One entry per CDR3 protein results from TCRdb running MiXCR on the 5' RACE reads. The sample has roughly 10,000 distinct CDR3 sequences; about 4.9% are singletons. Input material: whole blood. These receptors all come from an adult who was a healthcare worker with PCR-confirmed SARS-CoV-2 infection or an uninfected control (not recorded which). Both conserved end residues are part of each CDR3. D genes are given only for firm matches. Clone sizes are given selectively: once, few, many, or a class where the clone is expanded.

D: TRBD2; V: TRBV12-3/TRBV12-4; size: many; J: TRBJ2-3; DNA: TGTGCCAGCAGTCTAGTCCCCTCGGGACTAGCGGGAGATACGCAGTATTTT; CDR3: CASSLVPSGLAGDTQYF
D: TRBD2; V: TRBV6-2/TRBV6-3; size: medium-sized; J: TRBJ2-5; DNA: TGTGCCAGCAGTCTAAGTAGCGGGGGCCAAGAGACCCAGTACTTC; CDR3: CASSLSSGGQETQYF
D: .; V: TRBV6-5; size: many; J: TRBJ2-4; DNA: TGTGCCAGCAAGGAGGCTAACATTCAGTACTTC; CDR3: CASKEANIQYF
D: .; V: TRBV6-2/TRBV6-3; size: many; J: TRBJ1-1; DNA: TGTGCCAGCAGCCGGGTTACTGAAGCTTTCTTT; CDR3: CASSRVTEAFF
D: .; V: TRBV7-2; size: many; J: TRBJ1-1; DNA: TGTGCCCGCGCCAGCTTGGTGGGAACTGAAGCTTTCTTT; CDR3: CARASLVGTEAFF
D: .; V: TRBV12-3/TRBV12-4; size: many; J: TRBJ1-1; DNA: TGTGCCAGCAGTTTAAAGGGGAACACTGAAGCTTTCTTT; CDR3: CASSLKGNTEAFF
D: TRBD2; V: TRBV20-1; size: medium-sized; J: TRBJ2-1; DNA: TGCAGTGCCCCCTGGGGGGGAAGGACCTACAATGAGCAGTTCTTC; CDR3: CSAPWGGRTYNEQFF
D: TRBD1; V: TRBV6-2/TRBV6-3; size: few; J: TRBJ2-1; DNA: TGTGCCAGCAAGTCAGGGGGCCTGTCCTACAATGAGCAGTTCTTC; CDR3: CASKSGGLSYNEQFF
D: .; V: TRBV3-1; size: .; J: TRBJ1-1; DNA: TGTGCCAGCAGCCAAGGGGGGCACACTGAAGCTTTCTTT; CDR3: CASSQGGHTEAFF
D: .; V: TRBV6-2/TRBV6-3; size: .; J: TRBJ2-3; DNA: TGTGCCAGCAGTTACTCGAGGGAACCCCGGTCGCAGTATTTT; CDR3: CASSYSREPRSQYF
D: TRBD1; V: TRBV7-6; size: few; J: TRBJ1-6; DNA: TGTGCCAGCAGCCCGGACAGGGGCAGTTCACCCCTCCACTTT; CDR3: CASSPDRGSSPLHF
D: .; V: TRBV6-4; size: medium-sized; J: TRBJ2-1; DNA: TGTGCCAGCAGTGACTGGCGGGACAATGAGCAGTTCTTC; CDR3: CASSDWRDNEQFF
D: .; V: TRBV24-1; size: many; J: TRBJ1-5; DNA: TGTGCCACCAGTGATCCGGGCTCCAATCAGCCCCAGCATTTT; CDR3: CATSDPGSNQPQHF
D: TRBD2; V: TRBV4-2; size: many; J: TRBJ2-3; DNA: TGTGCCAGCAGCCAAGATCTGGGGACTAGCGGGTCCACAGATACGCAGTATTTT; CDR3: CASSQDLGTSGSTDTQYF
D: .; V: TRBV20-1; size: many; J: TRBJ2-7; DNA: TGCAGTGCTAGAGCTATGGTCGGGGGCGACGAGCAGTACTTC; CDR3: CSARAMVGGDEQYF
D: .; V: TRBV5-4; size: few; J: TRBJ2-3; DNA: TGTGCCAGCAGCTTGCAAATGGAGGCGGCAATAAAGACTTACACAGATACGCAGTATTTT; CDR3: CASSLQMEAAIKTYTDTQYF
D: .; V: TRBV6-1; size: medium-sized; J: TRBJ2-3; DNA: TGTGCCAGCAGTGAGCTGGGTTCAATGGATACGCAGTATTTT; CDR3: CASSELGSMDTQYF
D: .; V: TRBV4-3; size: many; J: TRBJ2-7; DNA: TGCGCCAGCAGCCGAACAGGGTCCTACGAGCAGTACTTC; CDR3: CASSRTGSYEQYF
D: .; V: TRBV2; size: many; J: TRBJ2-3; DNA: TGTGCCAGCAGCAGGGCTAGCGAGGAGGGTACGCAGTATTTT; CDR3: CASSRASEEGTQYF
D: TRBD1; V: TRBV7-9; size: medium-sized; J: TRBJ1-1; DNA: TGTGCCAGCAGCTTAAAACAGGGGAGTGAAGCTTTCTTT; CDR3: CASSLKQGSEAFF
D: .; V: TRBV20-1; size: many; J: TRBJ1-6; DNA: TGCAGTGCCAGGGGAGGTAGCCAGCATTCACCCCTCCACTTT; CDR3: CSARGGSQHSPLHF
D: .; V: TRBV6-6; size: medium-sized; J: TRBJ1-1; DNA: TGTGCCAGCAGCAGCGCTGGAGGTGAAGCTTTCTTT; CDR3: CASSSAGGEAFF
D: TRBD1; V: TRBV5-1; size: many; J: TRBJ1-2; DNA: TGCGCCAGCAGCGCCCGACAGGGAGCCTACACCTTC; CDR3: CASSARQGAYTF
D: .; V: TRBV20-1; size: .; J: TRBJ2-1; DNA: TGCAGTGCTTGGGACCGAAAGTTTGGGCAGTTCTTC; CDR3: CSAWDRKFGQFF
D: TRBD1; V: TRBV6-2/TRBV6-3; size: .; J: TRBJ2-3; DNA: TGTGCCAGCAGGCGGACAGGGGGCACGGATACGCAGTATTTT; CDR3: CASRRTGGTDTQYF
D: TRBD2; V: TRBV20-1; size: .; J: TRBJ2-1; DNA: TGCAGTGCCATTCCCGGACTAGAGTACAATGAGCAGTTCTTC; CDR3: CSAIPGLEYNEQFF
D: TRBD1; V: TRBV20-1; size: medium-sized; J: TRBJ1-1; DNA: TGCAGTGCTAGAGACCAGGGGGACACTGAAGCTTTCTTT; CDR3: CSARDQGDTEAFF
D: TRBD1; V: TRBV20-1; size: many; J: TRBJ1-1; DNA: TGCAGTGCTAGAGATAGGAGGGGGCGCATCGCTGAAGCTTTCTTT; CDR3: CSARDRRGRIAEAFF
D: TRBD2; V: TRBV20-1; size: many; J: TRBJ2-7; DNA: TGCAGTGCTGCAGTTGTGGGGACTAGCGACTACGAGCAGTACTTC; CDR3: CSAAVVGTSDYEQYF
D: TRBD2; V: TRBV30; size: many; J: TRBJ2-3; DNA: TGTGCCTCGGGTTATAGCGGGGGGGCATATACGCAGTATTTT; CDR3: CASGYSGGAYTQYF
D: .; V: TRBV18; size: medium-sized; J: TRBJ1-2; DNA: TGTGCCAGCTCAAGGACAGCCGAGGGGAACTATGGCTACACCTTC; CDR3: CASSRTAEGNYGYTF
D: .; V: TRBV19; size: .; J: TRBJ1-5; DNA: TGTGCCAGTAAGGGAAGGGATAGCAATCAGCCCCAGCATTTT; CDR3: CASKGRDSNQPQHF
D: TRBD1; V: TRBV11-1; size: few; J: TRBJ2-1; DNA: TGTGCCAGCAGCTTGCTAGGGGGCCCCTACAATGAGCAGTTCTTC; CDR3: CASSLLGGPYNEQFF
D: TRBD1; V: TRBV2; size: many; J: TRBJ1-1; DNA: TGTGCCAGCATAATTGACAGGGACACTGAAGCTTTCTTT; CDR3: CASIIDRDTEAFF
D: .; V: TRBV29-1; size: .; J: TRBJ2-3; DNA: TGCAGCGTAGAGCAGATCGGGGCAGATACGCAGTATTTT; CDR3: CSVEQIGADTQYF
D: TRBD1; V: TRBV29-1; size: many; J: TRBJ1-2; DNA: TGCAGCGTTGACACGCAGGGGGTGAACTATGGCTACACCTTC; CDR3: CSVDTQGVNYGYTF
D: .; V: TRBV10-3; size: medium-sized; J: TRBJ1-1; DNA: TGTGCCATCAGTGAAAGGGAGGTGAACACTGAAGCTTTCTTT; CDR3: CAISEREVNTEAFF
D: .; V: TRBV18; size: many; J: TRBJ1-5; DNA: TGTGCCAGCTCACCACTGGGCGATCAGCCCCAGCATTTT; CDR3: CASSPLGDQPQHF
D: TRBD1; V: TRBV6-2/TRBV6-3; size: .; J: TRBJ2-7; DNA: TGTGCCAGCAGTCTCGACAGGGGAACCTACGAGCAGTACTTC; CDR3: CASSLDRGTYEQYF
D: .; V: TRBV11-1; size: many; J: TRBJ2-3; DNA: TGTGCCAGCAGCCCCGGGACAGATACGCAGTATTTT; CDR3: CASSPGTDTQYF
D: TRBD2; V: TRBV11-3; size: many; J: TRBJ2-1; DNA: TGTGCCAGCAGCTTCAGCGGGGGGGCCTCCTACAATGAGCAGTTCTTC; CDR3: CASSFSGGASYNEQFF
D: .; V: TRBV5-1; size: few; J: TRBJ2-7; DNA: TGCGCCAGCAGCTCTAGACGGAACCGGGGGTCCAACAGCGAGCAGTACTTC; CDR3: CASSSRRNRGSNSEQYF
D: .; V: TRBV14; size: many; J: TRBJ2-7; DNA: TGTGCCAGCAGCCCCCTGGGACGGTCCTACGAGCAGTACTTC; CDR3: CASSPLGRSYEQYF
D: .; V: TRBV4-3; size: few; J: TRBJ2-5; DNA: TGCGCCAGCAGCCAGATAGTCCGGGAAGAGACCCAGTACTTC; CDR3: CASSQIVREETQYF
D: .; V: TRBV3-1; size: many; J: TRBJ2-1; DNA: TGTGCCAGCAGCCAAGATGCCACCAGAGATGAGCAGTTCTTC; CDR3: CASSQDATRDEQFF
D: .; V: TRBV29-1; size: many; J: TRBJ1-3; DNA: TGCAGCGTTGAAAGACAGTTGGCCTCTGGAAACACCATATATTTT; CDR3: CSVERQLASGNTIYF
D: TRBD1; V: TRBV6-6; size: many; J: TRBJ2-3; DNA: TGTGCCAGCAGTTACGATCTTAATCCGGGACAGGGTTTGGACACAGATACGCAGTATTTT; CDR3: CASSYDLNPGQGLDTDTQYF
D: .; V: TRBV2; size: many; J: TRBJ1-2; DNA: TGTGCCAGCAGTCCCGATTACCCGGGACGGACAGCTAACTATGGCTACACCTTC; CDR3: CASSPDYPGRTANYGYTF
D: TRBD1; V: TRBV29-1; size: many; J: TRBJ1-1; DNA: TGCAGCGTCCGGTCGGACAGGATCATGAACACTGAAGCTTTCTTT; CDR3: CSVRSDRIMNTEAFF
D: .; V: TRBV10-3; size: medium-sized; J: TRBJ1-1; DNA: TGTGCCATCAGTGATGTGGCGCCAAGGGAAGCTTTCTTT; CDR3: CAISDVAPREAFF
D: TRBD1; V: TRBV7-2; size: medium-sized; J: TRBJ2-1; DNA: TGTGCCAGCAGCTCCGGGACAGGGTCCTACAATGAGCAGTTCTTC; CDR3: CASSSGTGSYNEQFF
D: TRBD2; V: TRBV10-1; size: .; J: TRBJ2-7; DNA: TGCGCCAGCACCGCGGGGGACCTATACGAGCAGTACTTC; CDR3: CASTAGDLYEQYF
D: .; V: TRBV29-1; size: few; J: TRBJ1-2; DNA: TGCAGCGTTGTGGAGGCAGTCTATGGCTACACCTTC; CDR3: CSVVEAVYGYTF
D: .; V: TRBV27; size: .; J: TRBJ2-3; DNA: TGTGCCAGCAGTTTGGATGGGGCAGATACGCAGTATTTT; CDR3: CASSLDGADTQYF